The 10 T cell receptor beta chains presented below share a single source sample, sequenced in a study of blood T cell repertoires in COVID-19. The table came from immunoSEQ multiplex PCR; TCRdb's copy has only in-frame clones and leaves some out. The sample holds approximately 68,000 clones; around 84% are singletons and the top ten take 11%. The material sequenced was peripheral blood. The receptor set was obtained from a man in his 70s with active or convalescent COVID-19.

The chain is built from TRBV2 and TRBJ1-1; D is ambiguous. V lost 2 bases, J lost 2 bases, and 6 bases lay in between. Germline-derived CDR1 and CDR2 are SNHLY and FYNNEI. The CDR3 is 13 amino acids. The CDR3 region has the DNA TGTGCCAGCAGTGAACTAGTCAACACTGAAGCTTTCTTT. This encodes CASSELVNTEAFF.

The chain uses TRBV2 and TRBJ2-7; D remains unclear. In germline, CDR1 is SNHLY, CDR2 FYNNEI. Trimming pared 4 bases from V and 4 bases from J, leaving 5 bases between. This CDR3 spans 11 amino acids. The CDR3 bases are TGTGCCAGCAGTGTGCAGTACGAGCAGTACTTC. Amino acid sequence: CASSVQYEQYF.

The chain combines TRBV12-3 or TRBV12-4 with TRBJ2-1, with D possibly matching TRBD2 (6 bases). V was clipped by 5 bases and J by 12 bases, with 17 bases between them. CDR3 size: 13 residues. The CDR3 here is CASSPGGSGAQFF. In DNA, the CDR3 is TGTGCCAGCAGTCCAGGAGGGTCTGGGGCGCAGTTCTTC.

This clone has more than one count but fewer than ten. The V call is TRBV19, the J call TRBJ1-2; D is perhaps TRBD1 (6 bases). The CDR3 has 14 residues. V was clipped by 1 base and J by 6 bases, with 12 bases between them. Germline-derived CDR1 and CDR2 are LNHDA and SQIVND (reference sequence). As DNA, the CDR3 is TGTGCCAGTAGTATAGGGCCGGGACACAATGGCTACACCTTC. As protein: CASSIGPGHNGYTF. Supplemented by reference TRBV19 and TRBJ1-2, the full variable domain reads DGGITQSPKYLFRKEGQNVTLSCEQNLNHDAMYWYRQDPGQGLRLIYYSQIVNDFQKGDIAEGYSVSREKKESFPLTVTSAQKNPTAFYLCASSIGPGHNGYTFGSGTRLTVV.

In its sample, this clone was seen once. The chain links TRBV6-4 to TRBJ1-6; 9 bases are shared with TRBD1. Trimming at V came to 6 bases and at J to 7 bases, leaving 7 bases not matched to a gene. This CDR3 comprises 15 residues. Germline V CDR1 and CDR2: MRHNA, SNTAGT. This chain's CDR3 is CASSADRGYNSPLHF. The CDR3 nucleotides read TGTGCCAGCAGCGCGGACAGGGGTTACAATTCACCCCTCCACTTT.

This clone was picked up a small number of times. The gene calls are TRBV30 and TRBJ1-5, with D hard to call. Germline V gene data show CDR1 as GTSNPN and CDR2 as SVGIG (reference sequence). V dropped 0 bases and J dropped 5 bases, with 8 bases sitting between them. The CDR3 length is 13 residues. The CDR3 reads CAWSVYRDQPQHF. The CDR3 nucleotides read TGTGCCTGGAGTGTATACCGAGATCAGCCCCAGCATTTT.

J is TRBJ1-6 and V is TRBV4-2, with D hard to call. Germline V gene lookup returns CDR1 LGHNA and CDR2 YNFKEQ. V shed 0 bases and J shed 8 bases, with 5 bases lying between them. The CDR3 contains 13 residues. CDR3 amino acids: CASSQEQDSPLHF. The CDR3 bases are TGTGCCAGCAGCCAAGAACAAGATTCACCCCTCCACTTT.

The CDR3, as DNA: TGTGCCAGCAGACAGAACAGGGGCACTGAAGCTTTCTTT. It is translated as CASRQNRGTEAFF. This chain joins TRBV3-1 (or the pseudogene TRBV3-2) and TRBJ1-1; 7 bases agree with TRBD1. The trim removed 6 bases at V and 4 bases at J, leaving 5 bases unmatched. CDR1 is LGHDT and CDR2 is YNNKEL in the germline V gene (reference sequence). The CDR3 extends over 13 amino acids.

J is TRBJ2-6 and V is TRBV15; TRBD1 might be the D (5 bases). V was shortened by 8 bases and J by 2 bases, with 7 bases between the two germline ends. The CDR3 runs 13 residues. Germline CDR1 is LNHNV and CDR2 is YYDKDF (reference sequence). DNA of the CDR3: TGTGCCACCCGGACAACTGGGGCCAACGTCCTGACTTTC. Its translation is CATRTTGANVLTF.

This chain uses TRBV5-6 with TRBJ2-7, with 8 bases identical to TRBD1. There are 14 residues in the CDR3. Looked up from germline, CDR1 is SGHDT and CDR2 is YYEEEE. J lost 3 bases, V lost 4 bases, and 6 bases had no gene match. The CDR3 spells CASSRDRGFYEQYF. The CDR3 DNA reads as TGTGCCAGCAGCAGAGACAGGGGATTCTACGAGCAGTACTTC.